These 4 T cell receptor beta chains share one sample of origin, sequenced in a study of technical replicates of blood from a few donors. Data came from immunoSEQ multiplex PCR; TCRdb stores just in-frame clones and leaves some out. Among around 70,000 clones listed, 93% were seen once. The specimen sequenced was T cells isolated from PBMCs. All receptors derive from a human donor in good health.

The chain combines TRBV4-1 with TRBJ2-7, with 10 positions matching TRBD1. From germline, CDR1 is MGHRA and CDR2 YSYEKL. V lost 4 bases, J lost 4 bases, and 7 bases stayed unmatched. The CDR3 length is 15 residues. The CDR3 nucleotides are TGCGCCAGCAGCCTTACCGGGACAGGGGAATACGAGCAGTACTTC. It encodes CASSLTGTGEYEQYF.

CDR3 amino acids: CAWSVGEQATGELFF. CDR3 DNA sequence: TGTGCCTGGAGTGTAGGTGAACAGGCTACCGGGGAGCTGTTTTTT. The rearrangement links TRBV30 to TRBJ2-2; the D gene is possibly TRBD1 (5 bases). CDR3 length equals 15 residues. Per germline, CDR1 GTSNPN and CDR2 SVGIG (reference sequence). V shed 0 bases and J shed 5 bases, with 13 bases lying between them.

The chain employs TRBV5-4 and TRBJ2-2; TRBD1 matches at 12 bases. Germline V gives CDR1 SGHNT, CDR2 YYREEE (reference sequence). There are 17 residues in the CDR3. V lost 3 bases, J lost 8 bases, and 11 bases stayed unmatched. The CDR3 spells CASSWGPGTGGGGELFF. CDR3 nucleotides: TGTGCCAGCAGCTGGGGGCCCGGGACAGGGGGCGGGGGGGAGCTGTTTTTT.

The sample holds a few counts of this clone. CDR3: CASSYRGFTEAFF. The CDR3 DNA is TGTGCCAGCAGCTACAGGGGGTTCACTGAAGCTTTCTTT. This rearrangement joins TRBV11-2 to TRBJ1-1; 8 positions agree with TRBD1. V lost 4 bases and J lost 4; bases outside the gene matches: 2. Germline V gene sequence: CDR1 SGHAT, CDR2 FQNNGV. CDR3 length equals 13 residues.